These 18 T cell receptor beta chains share one sample of origin, sequenced in a study of OX40 agonist ivuxolimab in advanced cancers. Generated by immunoSEQ multiplex PCR, the TCRdb table keeps only in-frame clones and is missing some. The sample has under 75,000 clones, roughly 86% seen once; the top ten hold more than 2%. This material consisted of CD4+ or CD8+ T cells sorted from blood, taken in a trial of the OX40 agonist ivuxolimab. These receptors came from an adult with an advanced solid tumor such as melanoma, head and neck, liver or kidney cancer.

This clone was counted between two and nine times. The V call is TRBV9, the J call TRBJ2-3; 10 nucleotides align to TRBD2. The trim removed 3 bases at V and 4 bases at J, leaving 5 bases unmatched. The germline CDR1 and CDR2 sequences are SGDLS and YYNGEE. The CDR3 sequence is 15 residues long. CDR3 in amino acids: CASSDPSGGADTQYF. As DNA, the CDR3 is TGTGCCAGCAGCGACCCTAGCGGGGGAGCAGATACGCAGTATTTT.

This sequence joins TRBV29-1 and TRBJ2-3, with D unclear. The V gene lost 5 bases and the J gene lost 13 bases, with 19 bases spanning the gap. This CDR3 spans 12 amino acids. Germline lookup yields CDR1 SQVTM and CDR2 ANQGSEA. The CDR3 is CSVNPNSFYEYF. Here the CDR3 DNA reads TGCAGCGTTAACCCTAACTCATTTTATGAGTATTTT.

V usage is TRBV9 and J usage is TRBJ1-5; D is perhaps TRBD1 (6 bases). In germline, CDR1 is SGDLS, CDR2 YYNGEE. There are 14 residues in the CDR3. V was cut by 7 bases and J by 5 bases, with 16 bases left in between. CDR3 nucleotides: TGTGCCAGCTCCCGGGAAGGGGGATATCAGCCCCAGCATTTT. This encodes CASSREGGYQPQHF.

J is TRBJ2-2 and V is TRBV27, with 8 bases lining up with TRBD1. Trimming took 7 bases from V and 6 from J; bases not matched to a gene: 10. The CDR3 totals 15 residues. Germline CDR1 reads MNHEY; CDR2 reads SMNVEV (reference sequence). CDR3 nucleotide sequence: TGTGCCAGCACTCCGGACAGGGTTTCGTCCGGGGAGCTGTTTTTT. This translates into CASTPDRVSSGELFF.

The chain links TRBV2 to TRBJ2-5, with D perhaps given as TRBD1 or TRBD2 (8 bases each). This CDR3 contains 15 residues. With 5 bases removed from V and 4 bases from J, the gap between germline ends came to 17 bases. CDR1 and CDR2 (germline): SNHLY, FYNNEI. The chain's CDR3 is CASSTYRGTRETQYF. In nucleotides, the CDR3 is TGTGCCAGCAGTACGTACAGGGGGACTAGAGAGACCCAGTACTTC.

The chain combines TRBV19 with TRBJ2-1, with TRBD1 identical over 10 bases. The germline gives CDR1 LNHDA, CDR2 SQIVND (reference sequence). V lost 9 bases to trimming and J lost 3 bases; unmatched junction nucleotides: 8. The CDR3 is 15 amino acids. The CDR3 bases are TGTGCCAGCAGATCCGGACAGGGGGACTACAATGAGCAGTTCTTC. Its protein product is CASRSGQGDYNEQFF.

The rearrangement links TRBV12-2 to TRBJ2-3; the table's D gene call, TRBD2, was not cross checked with the DNA. TRBV12-2 corresponds to a pseudogene. The CDR3 totals 20 residues. Here the CDR3 DNA reads TGTGCAAGTCGCTTCCGGACGGCGCCTGAAAGGGTCGGGAGGTCAGATACGCAGTATTTT. It specifies CASRFRTAPERVGRSDTQYF.

Only one count was recorded for this clone. The chain carries TRBV7-2 and TRBJ2-5; D remains ambiguous. The closer fit of TRBJ2-7 to the DNA end suggests the J call may be wrong. The germline V gene has CDR1 SGHTA and CDR2 FQGNSA. This CDR3 is 14 amino acids long. The CDR3 DNA reads TGTGCCAGCAGCTCCCTCCACCGCTCCTACGAGCAGTACTTC. It codes for CASSSLHRSYEQYF.

The chain is built from TRBV27 and TRBJ2-6; D tentatively fits TRBD1 or TRBD2 (5 bases each). The CDR3 length is 18 residues. Trimming shortened V by 0 bases and J by 0 bases, and 12 bases separated the two germline ends. Germline V CDR1 and CDR2: MNHEY, SMNVEV (reference sequence). The CDR3: CASSLSGTPLSGANVLTF. DNA for the CDR3: TGTGCCAGCAGTTTATCAGGGACGCCCCTCTCTGGGGCCAACGTCCTGACTTTC.

This clone has just one count. V is TRBV9 and J is TRBJ2-1; D might be TRBD1 (6 bases). Germline loops: CDR1 SGDLS, CDR2 YYNGEE. Deletions cut 0 bases from V and 2 bases from J, with 9 bases between. CDR3 length equals 15 residues. The CDR3 is CASSVGQGTYNEQFF. CDR3 DNA sequence: TGTGCCAGCAGCGTAGGCCAGGGGACCTACAATGAGCAGTTCTTC.

The CDR3 loop is CASSLRRVGSTDTQYF. The CDR3 DNA is TGTGCCAGCAGCTTAAGGAGGGTGGGGAGCACAGATACGCAGTATTTT. The chain carries TRBV7-3 and TRBJ2-3, with TRBD2 as a possible D gene (6 bases). CDR1 is SGHTA, CDR2 FQGTGA, per germline. This CDR3 contains 16 residues. The V end was cut by 1 base, the J end by 0 bases, with 11 bases between.

The chain employs TRBV7-9 and TRBJ1-4; 7 bases fit TRBD1. Germline values: CDR1 SEHNR, CDR2 FQNEAQ (reference sequence). The CDR3 loop spans 13 amino acids. Losses at the gene ends were 7 bases for V and 4 bases for J; bases not matched to a gene: 3. As DNA, the CDR3 is TGTGCCAGCACCGGACAGGTTAATGAAAAACTGTTTTTT. Translated, it gives CASTGQVNEKLFF. The full variable domain, with the rest looked up from reference TRBV7-9 and TRBJ1-4, is DTGVSQNPRHKITKRGQNVTFRCDPISEHNRLYWYRQTLGQGPEFLTYFQNEAQLEKSRLLSDRFSAERPKGSFSTLEIQRTEQGDSAMYLCASTGQVNEKLFFGSGTQLSVL.

This chain joins TRBV10-3 and TRBJ2-7, with 8 positions matching TRBD1. V lost 11 bases and J lost 1; bases outside the gene matches: 7. The CDR3 has 13 amino acids. The germline V gene encodes CDR1 ENHRY and CDR2 SYGVKD. CDR3 coding DNA: TGTGCCGTAATGGGGACAGGTTCCTACGAGCAGTACTTC. This codes for CAVMGTGSYEQYF.

The rearrangement uses TRBV4-1 and TRBJ2-2, with D perhaps matching TRBD2 (8 bases). Germline CDR1 MGHRA, CDR2 YSYEKL. V lost 4 bases, J lost 8 bases, and 29 bases lay in between. The CDR3 has 19 amino acids. The CDR3 spells CASSPDPGQSRGGRGELFF. The CDR3, as DNA: TGCGCCAGCAGCCCGGACCCGGGACAGTCCCGGGGGGGCCGTGGGGAGCTGTTTTTT.

The gene calls are TRBV6-5 and TRBJ1-5; 7 bases agree with TRBD1. Germline V CDR1 and CDR2: MNHEY, SVGAGI. This CDR3 has 13 amino acids. V was pared by 6 bases and J by 9 bases, with 8 bases of the junction left unmatched. The CDR3 DNA reads TGTGCCAGCAGCCCCGAGGGGGCGCGGCCCCAGCATTTT. Its translation: CASSPEGARPQHF.

This rearrangement joins TRBV28 to TRBJ1-2, with a tentative D call TRBD1 (5 bases). Trimming pared 3 bases from V and 4 bases from J, leaving 6 bases between. This CDR3 has 12 amino acids. Germline-derived CDR1 and CDR2 are MDHEN and SYDVKM. This CDR3 reads CASSLGPYGYTF. The CDR3 bases are TGTGCCAGCAGTTTGGGGCCCTATGGCTACACCTTC.

The gene calls are TRBV5-4 and TRBJ1-2; TRBD1 aligns across 11 bases. The V segment lost 4 bases and the J segment 4 bases; nucleotides outside the gene matches: 3. Germline V lookup: CDR1 SGHNT, CDR2 YYREEE (reference sequence). CDR3 length: 14 amino acids. The CDR3 spells CASSPGQGAYGYTF. The CDR3 coding sequence is TGTGCCAGCAGCCCCGGACAGGGGGCCTATGGCTACACCTTC. Full variable domain (rest looked up from reference TRBV5-4 and TRBJ1-2): ETGVTQSPTHLIKTRGQQVTLRCSSQSGHNTVSWYQQALGQGPQFIFQYYREEENGRGNFPPRFSGLQFPNYSSELNVNALELDDSALYLCASSPGQGAYGYTFGSGTRLTVV.

The chain couples TRBV6-1 to TRBJ1-2; possibly TRBD1 for D (5 bases). This CDR3 is built from 15 residues. V dropped 8 bases and J dropped 4 bases, with 20 bases sitting between them. The germline gives CDR1 MNHNS, CDR2 SASEGT. In DNA form, the CDR3 reads TGTGCCAGCCTGGAAGGAGGGGCCTTATTCTATGGCTACACCTTC. Amino acid sequence: CASLEGGALFYGYTF.